The present T cell receptor beta chain was sequenced within a study of shared clonotypes between healthy human individuals. Turning to the study itself: Donors, aged 18 to 49, were a couple of women and three men. Researchers assigned three CD4 naive, three CD4 memory, two CD8 naive and one CD8 memory plate to each donor. Study-wide results and limits: Naive CD4 clonotypes were shared across several donors at about 5%.

Sequencing was performed with immunoSEQ multiplex PCR; in TCRdb, only in-frame clones are kept and a portion is missing. Here the sample spans about 2.4 million clones, approximately 94% being singletons. The CDR3 extends over 14 amino acids. Germline V gives CDR1 SGHTA, CDR2 FQGNSA. V shed 2 bases and J 9 bases; nucleotides not matched to a gene: 7. A word on this clone: What it binds is not known.

J is TRBJ2-1 and V is TRBV7-2, with 7 bases fitting TRBD2. This TCR was sampled from a man aged 18-30 years in good health. Some clones in this sample may be carry-over from other donors' samples. Sequenced input: naive CD4+ T cells from PBMCs. Subset of the sample: CD45RA+ positively selected. This CDR3 is CASSLNRREPEQFF. The CDR3 bases are TGTGCCAGCAGCTTAAATAGGCGGGAGCCTGAGCAGTTCTTC.